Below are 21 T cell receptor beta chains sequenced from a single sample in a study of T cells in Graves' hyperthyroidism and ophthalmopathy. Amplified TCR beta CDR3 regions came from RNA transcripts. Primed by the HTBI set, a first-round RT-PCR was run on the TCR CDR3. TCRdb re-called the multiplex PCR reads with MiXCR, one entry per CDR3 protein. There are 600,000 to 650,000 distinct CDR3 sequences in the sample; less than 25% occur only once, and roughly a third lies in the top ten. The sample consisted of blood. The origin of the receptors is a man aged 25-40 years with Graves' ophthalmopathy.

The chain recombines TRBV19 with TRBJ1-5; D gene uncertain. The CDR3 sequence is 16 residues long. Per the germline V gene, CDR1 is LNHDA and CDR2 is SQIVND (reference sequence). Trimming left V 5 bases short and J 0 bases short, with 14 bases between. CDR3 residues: CASSFLTEVSNQPQHF. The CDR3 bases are TGTGCCAGTAGTTTTTTGACCGAGGTTAGCAATCAGCCCCAGCATTTT.

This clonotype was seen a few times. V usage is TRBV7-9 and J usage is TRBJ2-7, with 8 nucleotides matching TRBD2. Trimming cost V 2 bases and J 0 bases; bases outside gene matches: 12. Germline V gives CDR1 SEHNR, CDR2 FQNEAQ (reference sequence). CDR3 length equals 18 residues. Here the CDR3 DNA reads TGTGCCAGCAGCTTAAGCCCCAAGGTTAGCGGGAACTCCTACGAGCAGTACTTC. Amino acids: CASSLSPKVSGNSYEQYF.

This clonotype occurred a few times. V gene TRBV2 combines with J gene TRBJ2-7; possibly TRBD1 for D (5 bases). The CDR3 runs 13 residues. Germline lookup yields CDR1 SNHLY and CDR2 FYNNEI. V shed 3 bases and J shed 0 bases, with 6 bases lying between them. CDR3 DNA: TGTGCCAGCAGTGAGACAGCCTCCTACGAGCAGTACTTC. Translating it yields CASSETASYEQYF.

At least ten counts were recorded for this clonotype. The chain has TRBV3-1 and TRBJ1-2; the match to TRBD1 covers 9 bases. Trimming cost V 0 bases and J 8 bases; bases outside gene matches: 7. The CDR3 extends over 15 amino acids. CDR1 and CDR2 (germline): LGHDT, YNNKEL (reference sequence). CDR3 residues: CASSQELGTGHGYTF. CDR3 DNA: TGTGCCAGCAGCCAAGAGCTCGGGACAGGGCACGGCTACACCTTC.

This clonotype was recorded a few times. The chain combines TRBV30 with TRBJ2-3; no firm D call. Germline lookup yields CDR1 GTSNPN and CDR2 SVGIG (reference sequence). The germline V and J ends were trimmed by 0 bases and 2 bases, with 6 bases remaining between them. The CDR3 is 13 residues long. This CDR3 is CAWSVGHTDTQYF. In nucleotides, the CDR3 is TGTGCCTGGAGTGTGGGCCACACAGATACGCAGTATTTT.

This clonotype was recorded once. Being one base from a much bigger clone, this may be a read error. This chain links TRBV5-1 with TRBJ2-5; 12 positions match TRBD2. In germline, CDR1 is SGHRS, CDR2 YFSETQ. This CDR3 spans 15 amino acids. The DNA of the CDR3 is TGCGCCAGCACCCCCCTAGCGGGAGGGAAAGAGGCCCAGTACTTC. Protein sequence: CASTPLAGGKEAQYF.

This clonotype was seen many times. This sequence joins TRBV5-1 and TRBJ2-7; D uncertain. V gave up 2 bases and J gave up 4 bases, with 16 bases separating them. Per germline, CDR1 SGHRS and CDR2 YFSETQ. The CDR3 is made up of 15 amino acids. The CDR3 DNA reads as TGCGCCAGCAGCTTAGCCGCGACTGACTTATACGAGCAGTACTTC. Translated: CASSLAATDLYEQYF. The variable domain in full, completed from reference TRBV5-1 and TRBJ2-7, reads KAGVTQTPRYLIKTRGQQVTLSCSPISGHRSVSWYQQTPGQGLQFLFEYFSETQRNKGNFPGRFSGRQFSNSRSEMNVSTLELGDSALYLCASSLAATDLYEQYFGPGTRLTVT.

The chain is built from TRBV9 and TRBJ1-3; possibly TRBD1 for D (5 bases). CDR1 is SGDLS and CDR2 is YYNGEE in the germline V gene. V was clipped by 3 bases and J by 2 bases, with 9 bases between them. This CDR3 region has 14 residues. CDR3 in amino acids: CASSDRTTGNTIYF. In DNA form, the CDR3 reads TGTGCCAGCAGCGACCGGACAACTGGAAACACCATATATTTT.

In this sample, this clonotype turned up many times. The CDR3 DNA is TGTGCCAGCAGTGAAAGCAGGAGTCTGTCCTACGAGCAGTACTTC. It encodes CASSESRSLSYEQYF. J is TRBJ2-7 and V is TRBV2; D remains unclear. V shed 2 bases and J shed 1 base, with 12 bases lying between them. The CDR3 loop spans 15 amino acids. CDR1 and CDR2 from the germline V gene are SNHLY and FYNNEI.

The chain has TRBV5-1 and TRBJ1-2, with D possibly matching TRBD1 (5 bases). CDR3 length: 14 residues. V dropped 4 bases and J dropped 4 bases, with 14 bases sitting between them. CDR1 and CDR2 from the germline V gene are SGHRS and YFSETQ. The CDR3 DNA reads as TGCGCCAGCAGCCTCCAAGATGGGGGCTATGGCTACACCTTC. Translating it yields CASSLQDGGYGYTF.

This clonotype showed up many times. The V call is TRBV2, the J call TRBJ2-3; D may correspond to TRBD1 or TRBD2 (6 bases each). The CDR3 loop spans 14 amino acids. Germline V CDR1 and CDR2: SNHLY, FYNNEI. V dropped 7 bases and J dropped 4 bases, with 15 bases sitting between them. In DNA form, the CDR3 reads TGTGCCAGCACCCCCTGGGGGGCCTCAGATACGCAGTATTTT. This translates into CASTPWGASDTQYF.

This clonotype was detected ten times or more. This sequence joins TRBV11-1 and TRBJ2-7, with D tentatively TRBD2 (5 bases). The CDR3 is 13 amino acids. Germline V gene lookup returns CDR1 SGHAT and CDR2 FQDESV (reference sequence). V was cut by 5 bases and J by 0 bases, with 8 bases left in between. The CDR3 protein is CASSAGISYEQYF. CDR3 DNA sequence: TGTGCCAGCAGCGCGGGCATCTCCTACGAGCAGTACTTC.

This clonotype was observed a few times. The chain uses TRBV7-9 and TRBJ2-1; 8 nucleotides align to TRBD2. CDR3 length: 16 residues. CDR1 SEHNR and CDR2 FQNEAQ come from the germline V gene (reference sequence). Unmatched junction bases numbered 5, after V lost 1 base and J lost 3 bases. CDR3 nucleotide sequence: TGTGCCAGCAGCTTAGAGGGCGGGAGGCACTACAATGAGCAGTTCTTC. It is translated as CASSLEGGRHYNEQFF.

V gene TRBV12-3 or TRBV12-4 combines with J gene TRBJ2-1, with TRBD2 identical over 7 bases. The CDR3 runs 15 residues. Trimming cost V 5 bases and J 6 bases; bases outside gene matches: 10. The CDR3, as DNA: TGTGCCAGCAGTCCCGGGGGGTCTACGTTCAATGAGCAGTTCTTC. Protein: CASSPGGSTFNEQFF.

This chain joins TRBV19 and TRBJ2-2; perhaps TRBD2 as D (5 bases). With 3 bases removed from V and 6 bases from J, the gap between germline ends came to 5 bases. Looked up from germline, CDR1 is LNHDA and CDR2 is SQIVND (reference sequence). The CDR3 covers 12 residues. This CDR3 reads CASSISAGELFF. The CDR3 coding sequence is TGTGCCAGTAGTATTAGCGCCGGGGAGCTGTTTTTT. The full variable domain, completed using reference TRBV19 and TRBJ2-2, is DGGITQSPKYLFRKEGQNVTLSCEQNLNHDAMYWYRQDPGQGLRLIYYSQIVNDFQKGDIAEGYSVSREKKESFPLTVTSAQKNPTAFYLCASSISAGELFFGEGSRLTVL.

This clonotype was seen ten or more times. The CDR3 DNA follows: TGTGCCATCAGCGCGACTAGCGGGTGGATGATGGAGCAGTTCTTC. This gives the protein CAISATSGWMMEQFF. This chain links TRBV10-3 with TRBJ2-1; 10 bases agree with TRBD2. V dropped 6 bases and J dropped 10; count of bases not matched to a gene: 12. The CDR3 length is 15 residues. Germline V gene lookup returns CDR1 ENHRY and CDR2 SYGVKD.

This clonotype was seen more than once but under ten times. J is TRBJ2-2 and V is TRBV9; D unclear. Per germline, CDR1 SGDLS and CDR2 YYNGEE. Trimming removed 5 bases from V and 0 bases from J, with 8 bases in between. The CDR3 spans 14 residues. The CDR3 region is CASRLSTNTGELFF. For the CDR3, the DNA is TGTGCCAGCAGACTTTCTACGAACACCGGGGAGCTGTTTTTT.

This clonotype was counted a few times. The DNA of the CDR3 is TGCGCCAGCAGTGAGTCGCTCAGGGAGGGAGAGACCCAGTACTTC. This translates into CASSESLREGETQYF. The V call is TRBV10-1, the J call TRBJ2-5, with 7 nucleotides matching TRBD2. CDR1 is WNHNN, CDR2 SYGVQD, per germline (reference sequence). CDR3 size: 15 residues. With V trimmed by 0 bases and J by 4 bases, 5 bases remained unmatched.

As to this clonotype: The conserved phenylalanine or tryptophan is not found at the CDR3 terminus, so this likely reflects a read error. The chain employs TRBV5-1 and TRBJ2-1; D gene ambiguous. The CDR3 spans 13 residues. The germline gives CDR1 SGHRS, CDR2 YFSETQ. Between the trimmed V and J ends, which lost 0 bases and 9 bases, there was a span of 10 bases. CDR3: CASSLAPPPEQFL. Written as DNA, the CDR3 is TGCGCCAGCAGCTTGGCGCCCCCCCCTGAGCAGTTCTTA.

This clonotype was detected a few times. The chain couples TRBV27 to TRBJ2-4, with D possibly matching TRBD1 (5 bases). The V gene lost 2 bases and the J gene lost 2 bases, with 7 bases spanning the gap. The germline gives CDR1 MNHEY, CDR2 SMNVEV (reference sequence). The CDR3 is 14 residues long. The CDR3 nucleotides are TGTGCCAGCAGTTTAGCAGGGCCCAAAAACATTCAGTACTTC. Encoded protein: CASSLAGPKNIQYF.

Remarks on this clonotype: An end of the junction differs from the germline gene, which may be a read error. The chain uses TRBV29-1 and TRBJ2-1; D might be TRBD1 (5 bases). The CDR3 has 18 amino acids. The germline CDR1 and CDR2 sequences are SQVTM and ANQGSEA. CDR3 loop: CSVASVQGTLSSYNERFF. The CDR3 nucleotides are TGCAGCGTTGCTTCGGTTCAGGGAACCCTAAGCTCCTACAATGAGCGGTTCTTC.